This TCR beta chain was found in a study of blood T cells in healthy people across ages. This clonotype was detected ten times or more. V shed 1 base and J shed 9 bases, with 10 bases lying between them. Germline CDR1 is SEHNR and CDR2 is FQNEAQ (reference sequence). CDR3 length: 13 residues. Using a J-beta primer mix together with a sample-barcoded 5' primer, a second PCR was run for about 6 to 11 cycles. In TCRdb, the 5' RACE reads were re-called with MiXCR into one record per CDR3 protein. This table holds some 1.4 million distinct CDR3 sequences, around 39% found once. The chain couples TRBV7-9 to TRBJ2-1; D is undetermined. This receptor was obtained from a woman aged 18-29 years in good health. The sample comprised blood. The CDR3 DNA sequence: TGTGCCAGCAGCTTAGGAGTCCTGGTTGAGCAGTTCTTC. It yields the protein CASSLGVLVEQFF.